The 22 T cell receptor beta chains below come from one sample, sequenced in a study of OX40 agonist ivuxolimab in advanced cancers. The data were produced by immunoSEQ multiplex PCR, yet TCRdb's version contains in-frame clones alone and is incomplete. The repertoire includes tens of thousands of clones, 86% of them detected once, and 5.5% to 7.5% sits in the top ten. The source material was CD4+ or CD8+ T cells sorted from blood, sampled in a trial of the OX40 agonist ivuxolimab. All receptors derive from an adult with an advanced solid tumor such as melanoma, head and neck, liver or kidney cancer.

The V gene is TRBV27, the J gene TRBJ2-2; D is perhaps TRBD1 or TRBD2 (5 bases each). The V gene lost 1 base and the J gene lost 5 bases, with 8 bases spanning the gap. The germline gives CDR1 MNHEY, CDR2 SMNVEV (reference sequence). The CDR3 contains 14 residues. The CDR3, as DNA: TGTGCCAGCAGTTTATGGGGGAAAACCGGGGAGCTGTTTTTT. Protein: CASSLWGKTGELFF.

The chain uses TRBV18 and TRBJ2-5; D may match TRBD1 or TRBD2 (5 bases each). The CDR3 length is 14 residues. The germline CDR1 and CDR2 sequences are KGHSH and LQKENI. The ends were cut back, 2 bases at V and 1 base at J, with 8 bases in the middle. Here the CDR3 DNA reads TGTGCCAGCTCACCAGGGGACGGCCAAGAGACCCAGTACTTC. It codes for CASSPGDGQETQYF.

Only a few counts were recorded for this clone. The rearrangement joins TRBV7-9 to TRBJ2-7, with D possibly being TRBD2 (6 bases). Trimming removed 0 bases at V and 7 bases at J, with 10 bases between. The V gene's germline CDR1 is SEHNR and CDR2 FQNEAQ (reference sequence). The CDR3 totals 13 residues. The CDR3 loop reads CASSLAGDWEQYF. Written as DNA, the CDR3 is TGTGCCAGCAGCTTAGCAGGGGACTGGGAGCAGTACTTC. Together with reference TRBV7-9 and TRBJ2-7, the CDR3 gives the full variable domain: DTGVSQNPRHKITKRGQNVTFRCDPISEHNRLYWYRQTLGQGPEFLTYFQNEAQLEKSRLLSDRFSAERPKGSFSTLEIQRTEQGDSAMYLCASSLAGDWEQYFGPGTRLTVT.

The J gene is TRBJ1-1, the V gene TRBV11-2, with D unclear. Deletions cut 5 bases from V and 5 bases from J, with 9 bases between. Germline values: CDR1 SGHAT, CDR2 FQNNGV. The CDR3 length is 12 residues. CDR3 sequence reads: CASSRGGTEAFF. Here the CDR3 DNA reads TGTGCCAGCAGCCGAGGTGGAACTGAAGCTTTCTTT.

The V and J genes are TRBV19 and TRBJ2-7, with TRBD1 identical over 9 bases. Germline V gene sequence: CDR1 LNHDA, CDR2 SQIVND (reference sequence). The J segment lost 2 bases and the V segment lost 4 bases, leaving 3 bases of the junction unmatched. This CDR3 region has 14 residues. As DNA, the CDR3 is TGTGCCAGTAGTAACGGGGACAGGGCCTACGAGCAGTACTTC. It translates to CASSNGDRAYEQYF.

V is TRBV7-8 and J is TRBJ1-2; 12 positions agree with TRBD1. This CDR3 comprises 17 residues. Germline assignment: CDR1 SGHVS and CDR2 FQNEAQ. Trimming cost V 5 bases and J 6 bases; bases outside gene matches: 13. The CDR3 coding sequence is TGTGCCAGCAGCACGGAGGGGGACAGGGGGCGCGATAATGGCTACACCTTC. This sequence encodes CASSTEGDRGRDNGYTF.

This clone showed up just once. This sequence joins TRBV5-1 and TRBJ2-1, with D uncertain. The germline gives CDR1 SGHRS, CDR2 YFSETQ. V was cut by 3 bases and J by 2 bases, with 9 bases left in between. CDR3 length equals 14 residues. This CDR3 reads CASSSRQTYNEQFF. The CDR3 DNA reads TGCGCCAGCAGCTCCCGTCAAACCTACAATGAGCAGTTCTTC.

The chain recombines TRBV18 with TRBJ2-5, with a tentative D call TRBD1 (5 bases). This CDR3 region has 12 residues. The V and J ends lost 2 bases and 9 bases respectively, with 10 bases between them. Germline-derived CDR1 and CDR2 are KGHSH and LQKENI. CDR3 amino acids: CASSPAEGAQYF. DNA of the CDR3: TGTGCCAGCTCACCAGCCGAAGGGGCCCAGTACTTC.

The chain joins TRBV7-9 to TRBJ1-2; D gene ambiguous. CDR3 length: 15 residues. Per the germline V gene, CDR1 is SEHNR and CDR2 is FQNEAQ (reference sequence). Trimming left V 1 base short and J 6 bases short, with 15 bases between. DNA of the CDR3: TGTGCCAGCAGCTTAGAGGTCCGGCAGTCTGATGGCTACACCTTC. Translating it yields CASSLEVRQSDGYTF.

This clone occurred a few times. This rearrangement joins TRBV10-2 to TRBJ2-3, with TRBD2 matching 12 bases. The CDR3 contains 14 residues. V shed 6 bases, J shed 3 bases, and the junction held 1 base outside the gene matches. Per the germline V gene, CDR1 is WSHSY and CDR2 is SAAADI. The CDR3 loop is CASRTSGRTDTQYF. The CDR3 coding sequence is TGCGCCAGCAGGACTAGCGGGAGAACAGATACGCAGTATTTT.

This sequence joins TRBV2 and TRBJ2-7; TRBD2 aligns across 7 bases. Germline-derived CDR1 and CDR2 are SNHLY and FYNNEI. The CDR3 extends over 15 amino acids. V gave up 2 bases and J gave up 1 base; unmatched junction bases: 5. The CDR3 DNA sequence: TGTGCCAGCAGTGAATGGGGTAGCGGGTCCTACGAGCAGTACTTC. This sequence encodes CASSEWGSGSYEQYF.

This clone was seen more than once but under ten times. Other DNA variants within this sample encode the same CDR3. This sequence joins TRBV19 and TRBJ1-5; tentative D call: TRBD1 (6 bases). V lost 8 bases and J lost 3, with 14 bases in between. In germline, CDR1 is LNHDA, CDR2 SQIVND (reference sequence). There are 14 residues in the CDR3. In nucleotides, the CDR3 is TGTGCCAGTCAGAGGAGACAGGACAATCAGCCCCAGCATTTT. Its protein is CASQRRQDNQPQHF.

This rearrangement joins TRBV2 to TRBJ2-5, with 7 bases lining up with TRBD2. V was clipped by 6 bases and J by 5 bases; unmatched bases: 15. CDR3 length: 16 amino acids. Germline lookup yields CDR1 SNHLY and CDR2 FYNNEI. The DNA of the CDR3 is TGTGCCAGCAGGAGTGGAAGGGGAGGGAGTTACGAGACCCAGTACTTC. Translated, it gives CASRSGRGGSYETQYF.

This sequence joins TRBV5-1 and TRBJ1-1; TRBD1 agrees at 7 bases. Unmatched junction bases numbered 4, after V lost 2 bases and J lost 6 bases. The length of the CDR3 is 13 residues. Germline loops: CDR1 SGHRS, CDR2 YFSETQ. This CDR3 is CASSFDRVAEAFF. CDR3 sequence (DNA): TGCGCCAGCAGCTTCGACAGGGTGGCTGAAGCTTTCTTT.

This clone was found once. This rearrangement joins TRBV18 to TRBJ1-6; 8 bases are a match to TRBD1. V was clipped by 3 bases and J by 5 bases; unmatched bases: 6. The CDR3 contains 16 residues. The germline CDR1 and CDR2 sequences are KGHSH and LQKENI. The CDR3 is CASSPLTGEHNSPLHF. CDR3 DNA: TGTGCCAGCTCACCCTTGACAGGGGAACATAATTCACCCCTCCACTTT. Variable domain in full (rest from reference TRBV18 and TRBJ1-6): NAGVMQNPRHLVRRRGQEARLRCSPMKGHSHVYWYRQLPEEGLKFMVYLQKENIIDESGMPKERFSAEFPKEGPSILRIQQVVRGDSAAYFCASSPLTGEHNSPLHFGNGTRLTVT.

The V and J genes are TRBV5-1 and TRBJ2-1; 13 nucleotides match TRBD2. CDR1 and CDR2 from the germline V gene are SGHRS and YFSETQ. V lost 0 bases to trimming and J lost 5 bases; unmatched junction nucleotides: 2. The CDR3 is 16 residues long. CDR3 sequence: CASSLGGTSGNNEQFF. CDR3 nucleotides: TGCGCCAGCAGCTTGGGAGGGACTAGCGGGAACAATGAGCAGTTCTTC.

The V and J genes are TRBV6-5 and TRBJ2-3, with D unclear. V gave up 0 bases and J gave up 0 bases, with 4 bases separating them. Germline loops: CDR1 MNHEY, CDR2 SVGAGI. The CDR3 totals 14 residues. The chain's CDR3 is CASSYSYSTDTQYF. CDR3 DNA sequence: TGTGCCAGCAGTTACTCGTACAGCACAGATACGCAGTATTTT.

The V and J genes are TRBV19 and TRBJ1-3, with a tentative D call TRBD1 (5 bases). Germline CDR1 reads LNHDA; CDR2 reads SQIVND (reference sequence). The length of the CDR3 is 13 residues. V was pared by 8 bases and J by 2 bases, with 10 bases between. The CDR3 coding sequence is TGTGCCAGTGCCGGGGGAACTGGAAACACCATATATTTT. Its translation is CASAGGTGNTIYF.

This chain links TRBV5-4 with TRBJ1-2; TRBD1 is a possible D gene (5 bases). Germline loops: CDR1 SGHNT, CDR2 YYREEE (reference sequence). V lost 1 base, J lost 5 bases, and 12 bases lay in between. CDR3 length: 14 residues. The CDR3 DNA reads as TGTGCCAGCAGCTTGATGGGGGGAAGATATGGCTACACCTTC. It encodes CASSLMGGRYGYTF.

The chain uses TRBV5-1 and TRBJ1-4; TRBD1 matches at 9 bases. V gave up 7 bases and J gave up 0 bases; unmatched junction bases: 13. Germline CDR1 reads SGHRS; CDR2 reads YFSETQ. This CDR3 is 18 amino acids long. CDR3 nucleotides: TGCGCCAGCCGTACCTCGGGACAGGGATATACAACTAATGAAAAACTGTTTTTT. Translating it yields CASRTSGQGYTTNEKLFF. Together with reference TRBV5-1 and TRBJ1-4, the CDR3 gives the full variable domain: KAGVTQTPRYLIKTRGQQVTLSCSPISGHRSVSWYQQTPGQGLQFLFEYFSETQRNKGNFPGRFSGRQFSNSRSEMNVSTLELGDSALYLCASRTSGQGYTTNEKLFFGSGTQLSVL.

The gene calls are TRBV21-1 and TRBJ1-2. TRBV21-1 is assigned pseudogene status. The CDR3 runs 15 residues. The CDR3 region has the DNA TGTGCCAGCAGCGCCCGGACGCCTCAAAACACCGGCTACACCTTC. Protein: CASSARTPQNTGYTF.

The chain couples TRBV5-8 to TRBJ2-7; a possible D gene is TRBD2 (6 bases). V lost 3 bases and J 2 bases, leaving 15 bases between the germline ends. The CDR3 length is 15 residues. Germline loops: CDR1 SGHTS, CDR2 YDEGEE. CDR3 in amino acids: CASSSTSRRPYEQYF. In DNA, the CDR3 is TGTGCCAGCAGCTCTACTAGCCGCCGGCCCTACGAGCAGTACTTC. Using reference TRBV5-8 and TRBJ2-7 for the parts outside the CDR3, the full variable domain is EAGVTQSPTHLIKTRGQQATLRCSPISGHTSVYWYQQALGLGLQFLLWYDEGEERNRGNFPPRFSGRQFPNYSSELNVNALELEDSALYLCASSSTSRRPYEQYFGPGTRLTVT.